The source of this TCR beta chain is a study of CD8+CD57+ T cells in acquired aplastic anemia listed by TCRdb under 2018. General notes on the study: On average, sorted CD4+ and CD8+ cells yielded 3.2 ug of extracted DNA, with a range of about 0.17 to 27.4 ug. For healthy donor samples, the average read count was about 10 million for CD4+ cells and approximately 12 million for CD8+ cells. What the study reported, not specific to this receptor: About 30 CD8+ CDR3 sequences were found to be shared between patients and controls, but these sequences appeared to be highly expressed in patients and within the immunodominant clones of the patients. CD8+ Simpson's diversity did not differ significantly between patients and healthy controls (P=0.060).

CDR1 and CDR2, per the germline V gene, are LGHNA and YNFKEQ. Measured from the cysteine to the phenylalanine, the CDR3 is 20 residues long. The DNA shown is the 60-base CDR3, in frame from base 1. V was cut back by 7 bases and J by 13 bases, leaving a gap of 43 bases between them. Genomic DNA was used as template for profiling of TCR beta VDJ combinations and CDR3 sequences. An Illumina HiSeq 2000 was used for TCR repertoire sequencing. The authors' analysis ran thus. TRBV/TRBJ rearrangement plots, CDR3 size and DJ length profiles, and Simpson's diversity index were used to assess repertoires. The most abundant DNA sequence in the deep sequencing data was defined as the immunodominant clone. CDR3 amino acid sequences were checked for sharing across subjects and were also compared against the VDJdb database and published repertoires. TCRdb cleaned the public reads at Q25 with fastp, built clones with MiXCR and kept in-frame beta chains. Rows with a matching CDR3 protein are joined into one entry that keeps the most common DNA and genes. The V and J calls were determined by TCRdb, not by the authors. This sample comprises some 180,000 distinct CDR3 sequences, around half of them detected only once. Together, the top ten hold approximately 3% of the sample.

This clonotype was seen a few times. What antigen it recognizes has not been identified. No base qualities exist here, and no much larger clone lies one base off it. In the study, sorted CD4+ and CD8+ blood T cells from patients with severe aplastic anemia and from healthy subjects underwent deep sequencing of TCR repertoires. Ficoll-Paque density gradient centrifugation was used to isolate peripheral blood mononuclear cells. Before DNA was extracted, CD4+ and CD8+ T cells were sorted using either FACS or magnetic beads. The clonotype originates from a human donor in good health. The V and J genes are TRBV4-2 and TRBJ2-5; TRBD1 could be the D gene, as 7 bases match. Sequencing was carried out using sorted CD4+, CD8+, or CD8+CD57+ T cells (not recorded which) from PBMCs. The encoded CDR3 is CASIDITWRGPHPRRPKLYF. The base sequence is TGTGCCAGCATCGACATTACATGGAGGGGGCCCCACCCAAGGAGACCCAAATTGTACTTC.